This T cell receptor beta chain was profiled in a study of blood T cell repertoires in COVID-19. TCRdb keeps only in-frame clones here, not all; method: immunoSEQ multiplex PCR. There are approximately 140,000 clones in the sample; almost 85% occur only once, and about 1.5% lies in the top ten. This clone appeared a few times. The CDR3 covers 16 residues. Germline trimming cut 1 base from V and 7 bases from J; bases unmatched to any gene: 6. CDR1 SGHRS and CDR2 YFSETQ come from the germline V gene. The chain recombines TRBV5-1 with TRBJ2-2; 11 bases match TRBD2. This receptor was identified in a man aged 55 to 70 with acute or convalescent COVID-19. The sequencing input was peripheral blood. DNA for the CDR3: TGCGCCAGCAGCTTGCTAGCGGGAGGTCTCGGCGGGGAGCTGTTTTTT. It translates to CASSLLAGGLGGELFF.